This entry lists 22 T cell receptor beta chains sequenced from one sample in a study of vaccination and CD4 T cells after COVID-19. Their antigens remain unidentified. Treatment in this sample: approximately nine-day PBMC culture with coronavirus spike peptide pools or control peptides (ViraFEST assay). At the Johns Hopkins FTIC core, DNA taken from cultured CD4+ T cells was sequenced by way of the Oncomine TCR Beta short-read assay. Using its own MiXCR run on the PCR reads, TCRdb lists one record per CDR3 protein. This table has 22,000 or so distinct CDR3 sequences, just under 45% appearing once. The material sequenced was CD4+ T cells from blood, cultured in vitro. These receptors were taken from a human donor who had recovered from COVID-19.

This chain connects TRBV12-3 or TRBV12-4 to TRBJ2-5; either TRBD1 or TRBD2 may fit D (5 bases each). V was trimmed by 3 bases and J by 7 bases, leaving 24 bases between them. CDR3 size: 17 residues. In nucleotides, the CDR3 is TGTGCCAGCAGTTTTGAGAGTGGGGCTGGAGGTGTGGGGACCCAGTACTTC. Encoded protein: CASSFESGAGGVGTQYF.

The chain links TRBV2 to TRBJ1-5; TRBD1 aligns across 7 bases. The CDR3 runs 15 residues. V lost 7 bases to trimming and J lost 0 bases; unmatched junction nucleotides: 6. CDR1 SNHLY and CDR2 FYNNEI come from the germline V gene. CDR3 sequence reads: CASTRGGFSNQPQHF. The CDR3, as DNA: TGTGCCAGCACTAGAGGGGGCTTTAGCAATCAGCCCCAGCATTTT.

The chain links TRBV10-1 to TRBJ2-7, with D perhaps matching TRBD2 (5 bases). Germline CDR1 and CDR2: WNHNN and SYGVQD (reference sequence). The V end lost 2 bases, the J end lost 2 bases, and 10 bases lay between the germline ends. This CDR3 has 14 residues. CDR3 amino acids: CASSESGRPYEQYF. The CDR3 nucleotides are TGCGCCAGCAGTGAGAGCGGAAGACCCTACGAGCAGTACTTC.

This clonotype was observed a handful of times. V and J are TRBV19 and TRBJ1-2; D is uncertain. CDR1 is LNHDA and CDR2 is SQIVND in the germline V gene (reference sequence). The CDR3 sequence is 17 residues long. The V and J ends lost 5 bases and 4 bases respectively, with 23 bases between them. CDR3 protein: CASSPAGREYNAYGYTF. The CDR3 DNA follows: TGTGCCAGTAGTCCCGCTGGGAGGGAATACAATGCCTATGGCTACACCTTC. The variable domain in full, completed from reference TRBV19 and TRBJ1-2, reads DGGITQSPKYLFRKEGQNVTLSCEQNLNHDAMYWYRQDPGQGLRLIYYSQIVNDFQKGDIAEGYSVSREKKESFPLTVTSAQKNPTAFYLCASSPAGREYNAYGYTFGSGTRLTVV.

This clonotype has only a few counts. The V call is TRBV27, the J call TRBJ1-6; D uncertain. The germline V gene encodes CDR1 MNHEY and CDR2 SMNVEV (reference sequence). Trimming pared 2 bases from V and 8 bases from J, leaving 10 bases between. This CDR3 spans 14 amino acids. CDR3 sequence: CASSLRTPHSPLHF. Here the CDR3 DNA reads TGTGCCAGCAGTTTACGAACCCCCCATTCACCCCTCCACTTT.

The chain links TRBV24-1 to TRBJ2-3, with D unresolved. Germline assignment: CDR1 KGHDR and CDR2 SFDVKD. The CDR3 is made up of 12 amino acids. Trimming left V 5 bases short and J 2 bases short, with 4 bases between. CDR3 sequence: CATSGHTDTQYF. In DNA form, the CDR3 reads TGTGCCACCAGTGGCCACACAGATACGCAGTATTTT.

The chain employs TRBV21-1 and TRBJ2-4; the table's TRBD2 call for D was not verified on the DNA. TRBV21-1 corresponds to a pseudogene. The CDR3 has 18 residues. CDR3 region: CASSKTPWRGQAKNIQYF. Here the CDR3 DNA reads TGTGCCAGCAGCAAAACGCCCTGGAGGGGGCAAGCCAAAAACATTCAGTACTTC.

This clonotype has just a few counts. The chain has TRBV10-1 and TRBJ2-3; 10 nucleotides match TRBD2. This CDR3 has 15 residues. Germline CDR1 WNHNN, CDR2 SYGVQD (reference sequence). Trimming removed 3 bases from V and 5 bases from J; junction bases left unmatched: 5. CDR3 loop: CASSDQRGGIDTQYF. The CDR3 bases are TGCGCCAGCAGTGACCAGCGGGGGGGCATAGATACGCAGTATTTT.

This clonotype has only a few counts. J is TRBJ2-5 and V is TRBV18, with 13 bases fitting TRBD2. With V trimmed by 6 bases and J by 1 base, 2 bases remained unmatched. The CDR3 length is 15 residues. Germline assignment: CDR1 KGHSH and CDR2 LQKENI. The CDR3 here is CASSGLAGSQETQYF. The CDR3 nucleotides read TGTGCCAGCTCGGGACTAGCGGGATCCCAAGAGACCCAGTACTTC. Variable domain in full (rest from reference TRBV18 and TRBJ2-5): NAGVMQNPRHLVRRRGQEARLRCSPMKGHSHVYWYRQLPEEGLKFMVYLQKENIIDESGMPKERFSAEFPKEGPSILRIQQVVRGDSAAYFCASSGLAGSQETQYFGPGTRLLVL.

The rearrangement links TRBV19 to TRBJ2-7; 12 bases align to TRBD2. CDR3 length equals 16 residues. The germline CDR1 and CDR2 sequences are LNHDA and SQIVND (reference sequence). V lost 3 bases, J lost 3 bases, and 6 bases stayed unmatched. The CDR3 sequence: CASSILLAGGNYEQYF. In nucleotides, the CDR3 is TGTGCCAGTAGTATCCTACTAGCGGGGGGCAACTACGAGCAGTACTTC.

This clonotype has more than one count but fewer than ten. The J gene is TRBJ2-2, the V gene TRBV10-3; D ambiguous. This CDR3 is 14 amino acids long. The germline V and J ends were trimmed by 7 bases and 4 bases, with 13 bases remaining between them. The germline gives CDR1 ENHRY, CDR2 SYGVKD. The CDR3: CAITASRGTGELFF. The CDR3 bases are TGTGCCATCACGGCCTCTCGAGGCACCGGGGAGCTGTTTTTT.

A few counts support this clonotype. The chain recombines TRBV6-2 or TRBV6-3 with TRBJ2-7; TRBD1 is a possible D gene (6 bases). The germline V gene encodes CDR1 MNHEY and CDR2 SVGEGT. Trimming left V 8 bases short and J 4 bases short, with 15 bases between. The length of the CDR3 is 13 residues. In nucleotides, the CDR3 is TGTGCCAGCCGCGAGCAGGGGCGGTACGAGCAGTACTTC. Translated, it gives CASREQGRYEQYF.

The rearrangement joins TRBV11-2 to TRBJ2-3; D gene ambiguous. Trimming left V 1 base short and J 1 base short, with 12 bases between. Germline CDR1 and CDR2: SGHAT and FQNNGV. This CDR3 is 16 amino acids long. CDR3 DNA: TGTGCCAGCAGCTTAGCTCGGCCCGTAGGCACAGATACGCAGTATTTT. Its protein product is CASSLARPVGTDTQYF. Looking up the rest from reference TRBV11-2 and TRBJ2-3 gives the full variable domain: EAGVAQSPRYKIIEKRQSVAFWCNPISGHATLYWYQQILGQGPKLLIQFQNNGVVDDSQLPKDRFSAERLKGVDSTLKIQPAKLEDSAVYLCASSLARPVGTDTQYFGPGTRLTVL.

The chain has TRBV7-2 and TRBJ2-5; 8 nucleotides align to TRBD2. V was clipped by 2 bases and J by 5 bases; unmatched bases: 7. The CDR3 has 15 residues. CDR1 SGHTA and CDR2 FQGNSA come from the germline V gene. CDR3 nucleotides: TGTGCCAGCAGCTTATTAGCGGGACCCACCGAGACCCAGTACTTC. This codes for CASSLLAGPTETQYF.

The table lists this clonotype with a few counts. This rearrangement joins TRBV7-8 to TRBJ2-7; no firm D call. Germline V gene data show CDR1 as SGHVS and CDR2 as FQNEAQ. CDR3 length: 17 residues. V lost 5 bases and J lost 0, with 20 bases in between. The CDR3 loop reads CASSLVGPATDSYEQYF. In DNA form, the CDR3 reads TGTGCCAGCAGCCTAGTAGGCCCCGCAACGGACTCCTACGAGCAGTACTTC.

This clonotype has just a few counts. The V gene is TRBV10-3, the J gene TRBJ1-2; 7 nucleotides agree with TRBD1. Germline loops: CDR1 ENHRY, CDR2 SYGVKD. This CDR3 has 12 amino acids. Germline trimming cut 7 bases from V and 5 bases from J; bases unmatched to any gene: 4. CDR3 sequence reads: CAIKGQEYGYTF. In nucleotides, the CDR3 is TGTGCCATCAAAGGACAGGAGTATGGCTACACCTTC.

The chain employs TRBV4-1 and TRBJ2-3; TRBD2 aligns across 12 bases. Germline V gene data show CDR1 as MGHRA and CDR2 as YSYEKL. CDR3 length equals 16 residues. V dropped 1 base and J dropped 10; count of bases not matched to a gene: 9. The CDR3 sequence is CASSQATSGGQTAQYF. In nucleotides, the CDR3 is TGCGCCAGCAGCCAAGCGACTAGCGGGGGCCAAACGGCGCAGTATTTT.

The chain uses TRBV5-1 and TRBJ1-1, with D perhaps matching TRBD1 (6 bases). V was cut by 0 bases and J by 1 base, with 10 bases left in between. CDR1 and CDR2 from the germline V gene are SGHRS and YFSETQ. The CDR3 contains 15 residues. Written as DNA, the CDR3 is TGCGCCAGCAGCTTGGTTGGGGGGCCGAACACTGAAGCTTTCTTT. Its protein is CASSLVGGPNTEAFF.

There are a few counts of this clonotype. The CDR3: CASTDSYNTEAFF. CDR3 nucleotides: TGTGCCAGCACGGACAGTTATAACACTGAAGCTTTCTTT. The chain recombines TRBV2 with TRBJ1-1; a weak D match, TRBD1 (6 bases). Germline-derived CDR1 and CDR2 are SNHLY and FYNNEI. CDR3 length equals 13 residues. Trimming pared 7 bases from V and 2 bases from J, leaving 11 bases between.

The V call is TRBV7-6, the J call TRBJ2-1, with TRBD2 matching over 7 bases. The germline CDR1 and CDR2 sequences are SGHVS and FNYEAQ. V lost 1 base to trimming and J lost 2 bases; unmatched junction nucleotides: 11. This CDR3 comprises 18 residues. This CDR3 is CASSLGRGGSLPYNEQFF. The CDR3 DNA reads TGTGCCAGCAGCTTAGGGCGGGGCGGGAGCCTCCCCTACAATGAGCAGTTCTTC.

The J gene is TRBJ2-2, the V gene TRBV24-1, with D possibly TRBD2 on 6 matching bases. CDR1 is KGHDR, CDR2 SFDVKD, per germline. This CDR3 region has 17 residues. With 7 bases removed from V and 0 bases from J, the gap between germline ends came to 17 bases. In DNA, the CDR3 is TGTGCCACCAGGGCCGGGACTCCCGCGTCGAACACCGGGGAGCTGTTTTTT. It translates to CATRAGTPASNTGELFF.

This chain uses TRBV20-1 with TRBJ2-2; 11 bases line up with TRBD1. From germline, CDR1 is DFQATT and CDR2 SNEGSKA (reference sequence). V lost 5 bases to trimming and J lost 4 bases; unmatched junction nucleotides: 3. This CDR3 is built from 14 residues. The CDR3 DNA reads TGCAGTGCTTGGGGACAGGGGGGCACCGGGGAGCTGTTTTTT. As protein: CSAWGQGGTGELFF.